The rows below give T cell receptor beta chains drawn from one sample of a study of T cell changes during pregnancy in multiple sclerosis. Some clones are missing from TCRdb's copy, which holds only in-frame ones; the method was immunoSEQ multiplex PCR. The data contain 90,000 to 120,000 clones, 85% to 95% of them singletons. The starting material was peripheral blood, obtained in the third trimester of pregnancy. The receptors shown here come from a female donor in good health, enrolled as a control in a pregnancy study. CDR3s include the opening cysteine and the closing phenylalanine or tryptophan. The D gene is left open where the match is weak. Rows give clone size only sometimes, using once, few, many, or a class for an expanded clone.

J: TRBJ1-1; size: NA; D: NA; V: TRBV27; DNA: TGTGCCAGCAGTTTGTTGAGGAACACTGAAGCTTTCTTT; CDR3: CASSLLRNTEAFF
J: TRBJ1-1; size: NA; D: NA; V: TRBV30; DNA: TGTGCCTGGATCCCCCTAAGGAGCTTGAACACTGAAGCTTTCTTT; CDR3: CAWIPLRSLNTEAFF
J: TRBJ1-4; size: NA; D: NA; V: TRBV9; DNA: TGTGCCAGCAGCGTAGTGGGGGGGGACGGTGAAAAACTGTTTTTT; CDR3: CASSVVGGDGEKLFF
J: TRBJ2-3; size: NA; D: TRBD2; V: TRBV4-3; DNA: TGCGCCAGCAGCCTGGGAGGGGCCACTAGCACAGATACGCAGTATTTT; CDR3: CASSLGGATSTDTQYF
J: TRBJ2-7; size: NA; D: NA; V: TRBV28; DNA: TGTGCCAGCAGCAAACAGGGATGGGCAGGGGAGCAGTACTTC; CDR3: CASSKQGWAGEQYF
J: TRBJ2-5; size: NA; D: TRBD1; V: TRBV5-6; DNA: TGTGCCAGCAGCGACGACAGGGCCCCGCAAGAGACCCAGTACTTC; CDR3: CASSDDRAPQETQYF
J: TRBJ2-3; size: NA; D: TRBD2; V: TRBV6-4; DNA: TGTGCCAGCAGTGACTGGACTAGCGGTAGCACAGATACGCAGTATTTT; CDR3: CASSDWTSGSTDTQYF
J: TRBJ1-2; size: NA; D: TRBD1; V: TRBV30; DNA: TGTGCCTGGCCCGGGACAGGGGACGATGGCTACACCTTC; CDR3: CAWPGTGDDGYTF
J: TRBJ1-3; size: NA; D: NA; V: TRBV7-2; DNA: TGTGCCAGCAGCTTCACAGGGAGCTCTGGAAACACCATATATTTT; CDR3: CASSFTGSSGNTIYF
J: TRBJ1-5; size: NA; D: NA; V: TRBV18; DNA: TGTGCCAGCTCACCCGGGGGGGGGATCAATCAGCCCCAGCATTTT; CDR3: CASSPGGGINQPQHF
J: TRBJ1-2; size: NA; D: TRBD1; V: TRBV5-4; DNA: TGTGCCAGCAGATTCACAGGGGGCGGCGGCTACACCTTC; CDR3: CASRFTGGGGYTF
J: TRBJ1-1; size: NA; D: NA; V: TRBV7-9; DNA: TGTGCCAGCAGCTTTTCGGGGGATGGGACTGAAGCTTTCTTT; CDR3: CASSFSGDGTEAFF
J: TRBJ1-4; size: NA; D: NA; V: TRBV7-8; DNA: TGTGCCAGCAGCTCGACAGATGCAACTAATGAAAAACTGTTTTTT; CDR3: CASSSTDATNEKLFF
J: TRBJ2-1; size: NA; D: TRBD2; V: TRBV11-3; DNA: TGTGCCAGCAGACCTCTAGCGGGGGGTTACAATGAGCAGTTCTTC; CDR3: CASRPLAGGYNEQFF
J: TRBJ2-5; size: NA; D: TRBD2; V: TRBV7-3; DNA: TGTGCCAGCAGCCAAATAGCGGGCCAAGAGACCCAGTACTTC; CDR3: CASSQIAGQETQYF
J: TRBJ1-1; size: many; D: NA; V: TRBV4-1; DNA: TGCGCCAGCAGCCAAGAGACAGCTATGAACACTGAAGCTTTCTTT; CDR3: CASSQETAMNTEAFF
J: TRBJ2-1; size: NA; D: NA; V: TRBV9; DNA: TGTGCCAGCAGCGAGGGGTCGGGCGGGGACAATGAGCAGTTCTTC; CDR3: CASSEGSGGDNEQFF